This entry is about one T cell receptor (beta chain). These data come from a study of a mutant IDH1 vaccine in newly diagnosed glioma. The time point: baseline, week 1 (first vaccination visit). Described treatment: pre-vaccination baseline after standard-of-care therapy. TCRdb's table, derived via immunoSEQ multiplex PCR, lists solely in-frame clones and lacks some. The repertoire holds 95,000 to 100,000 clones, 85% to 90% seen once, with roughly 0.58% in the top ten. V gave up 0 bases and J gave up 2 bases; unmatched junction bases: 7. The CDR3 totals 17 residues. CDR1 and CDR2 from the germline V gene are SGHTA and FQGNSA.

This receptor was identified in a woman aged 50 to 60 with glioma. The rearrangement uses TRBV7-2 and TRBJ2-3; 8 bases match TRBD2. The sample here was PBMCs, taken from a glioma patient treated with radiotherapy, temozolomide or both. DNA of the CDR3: TGTGCCAGCAGCTTAGCCCTACGACTAGCGCACACAGATACGCAGTATTTT. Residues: CASSLALRLAHTDTQYF.